This T cell receptor (beta chain) derives from a study of T cell responses to AZD1222 COVID-19 vaccine. Study-level findings and limits: Mapped onto spike, vaccine-associated CD4 TCRs spanned it and were dominant at 160-218 and 743-854. The study reported that nearly half of spike-specific TCRs target unmutated variant regions. Donors skewed white British and female; clonal diversity was possibly underestimated.

The CDR3 consists of 12 residues. Germline V gives CDR1 GTSNPN, CDR2 SVGIG (reference sequence). V was pared by 4 bases and J by 4 bases, with 3 bases of the junction left unmatched. Method: immunoSEQ multiplex PCR; TCRdb's copy keeps in-frame clones and lacks some. The sample contains some 120,000 clones, 75% to 90% of which appear only once. Concerning this clone itself: Its antigen is as yet unknown.

This receptor was obtained from an adult in good health. The genes are TRBV30 and TRBJ1-2; 7 bases agree with TRBD1. The source material was peripheral blood, sampled on day 0 of AZD1222 vaccination. The CDR3 protein is CAWMTGTYGYTF. The CDR3 DNA reads TGTGCCTGGATGACAGGGACCTATGGCTACACCTTC.